The rows below give T cell receptor beta chains drawn from one sample of a study of T-cell reconstitution after alpha-beta-depleted transplantation in children. One entry per CDR3 protein, called by TCRdb with MiXCR from the PCR reads. The repertoire has about 640,000 distinct CDR3 sequences, 16% of them found once; the top ten carry 1.1%. The sample here was PBMCs from the stem cell graft donor, taken from the stem cell graft. These receptors all come from a human donor who donated a stem cell graft to a child with acute myeloid leukemia. CDR3s include the opening cysteine and the closing phenylalanine or tryptophan. A D gene is named only where the DNA matches it firmly. Clone sizes are given selectively: once, few, many, or a class where the clone is expanded.

v_call: TRBV6-2/TRBV6-3; j_call: TRBJ2-1; d_call: -; clone_size: many; cdr3_aa: CASSYSPTGGLYNEQFF; cdr3_nt: TGTGCCAGCAGTTACTCCCCAACGGGGGGCCTATACAATGAGCAGTTCTTC
v_call: TRBV5-5; j_call: TRBJ2-1; d_call: -; clone_size: many; cdr3_aa: CASSPANEQFF; cdr3_nt: TGTGCCAGCAGCCCGGCTAATGAGCAGTTCTTC
v_call: TRBV12-3/TRBV12-4; j_call: TRBJ2-3; d_call: TRBD1; clone_size: many; cdr3_aa: CASSLGTGLSTQYF; cdr3_nt: TGTGCCAGCAGTTTGGGGACAGGGTTGAGTACGCAGTATTTT
v_call: TRBV7-2; j_call: TRBJ1-1; d_call: -; clone_size: many; cdr3_aa: CASSSRHVRAFF; cdr3_nt: TGTGCCAGCAGCTCCAGACACGTTCGAGCTTTCTTT
v_call: TRBV20-1; j_call: TRBJ1-3; d_call: -; clone_size: many; cdr3_aa: CSARGIDTIYF; cdr3_nt: TGCAGTGCTAGGGGTATAGACACCATATATTTT
v_call: TRBV5-1; j_call: TRBJ2-1; d_call: TRBD2; clone_size: -; cdr3_aa: CASSFRGLAGTNEQFF; cdr3_nt: TGCGCCAGCAGCTTCAGAGGACTAGCGGGGACCAATGAGCAGTTCTTC
v_call: TRBV20-1; j_call: TRBJ1-5; d_call: -; clone_size: many; cdr3_aa: CSAGPTGYQPQHF; cdr3_nt: TGCAGTGCTGGCCCGACAGGATATCAGCCCCAGCATTTT
v_call: TRBV4-3; j_call: TRBJ2-2; d_call: -; clone_size: few; cdr3_aa: CASSHWGRIDTGELFF; cdr3_nt: TGCGCCAGCAGCCACTGGGGGCGGATAGACACCGGGGAGCTGTTTTTT
v_call: TRBV12-3/TRBV12-4; j_call: TRBJ1-3; d_call: TRBD1; clone_size: -; cdr3_aa: CASSPTGGTGNTIYF; cdr3_nt: TGTGCCAGCAGCCCCACAGGGGGAACTGGAAACACCATATATTTT
v_call: TRBV29-1; j_call: TRBJ2-3; d_call: TRBD1; clone_size: many; cdr3_aa: CSVAQGQDTQYF; cdr3_nt: TGCAGCGTTGCACAGGGGCAGGATACGCAGTATTTT
v_call: TRBV5-1; j_call: TRBJ2-1; d_call: TRBD1; clone_size: few; cdr3_aa: CASSTGQPLNEQFF; cdr3_nt: TGCGCCAGCAGCACGGGACAGCCACTTAATGAGCAGTTCTTC
v_call: TRBV10-3; j_call: TRBJ2-1; d_call: TRBD2; clone_size: -; cdr3_aa: CAISEERETYNEQFF; cdr3_nt: TGTGCCATCAGTGAAGAGCGGGAAACCTACAATGAGCAGTTCTTC
v_call: TRBV5-1; j_call: TRBJ2-2; d_call: TRBD1; clone_size: -; cdr3_aa: CASSLIQGSTGELFF; cdr3_nt: TGCGCCAGCAGCTTGATACAGGGGAGCACCGGGGAGCTGTTTTTT
v_call: TRBV21-1; j_call: TRBJ2-3; d_call: -; clone_size: few; cdr3_aa: CASSLEQSFFF; cdr3_nt: TGTGCCAGCAGCCTTGAGCAGAGTTTCTTTTTT
v_call: TRBV7-2; j_call: TRBJ2-7; d_call: -; clone_size: -; cdr3_aa: CASSQGGRVDEQYF; cdr3_nt: TGTGCCAGCAGCCAGGGCGGCAGGGTCGACGAGCAGTACTTC
v_call: TRBV12-3/TRBV12-4; j_call: TRBJ2-2; d_call: -; clone_size: many; cdr3_aa: CASSFKAGELFF; cdr3_nt: TGTGCCAGCAGTTTTAAGGCCGGCGAGCTGTTTTTT
v_call: TRBV29-1; j_call: TRBJ2-6; d_call: -; clone_size: many; cdr3_aa: CSVASSYPAVSLSGANVLTF; cdr3_nt: TGCAGCGTTGCTAGTTCGTACCCCGCGGTTAGCCTCTCTGGGGCCAACGTCCTGACTTTC
v_call: TRBV5-1; j_call: TRBJ2-2; d_call: -; clone_size: few; cdr3_aa: CASSPPTVTGELFF; cdr3_nt: TGCGCCAGCAGCCCTCCGACAGTGACCGGGGAGCTGTTTTTT
v_call: TRBV30; j_call: TRBJ2-1; d_call: -; clone_size: few; cdr3_aa: CAWSGGINEQFF; cdr3_nt: TGTGCCTGGAGCGGGGGAATCAATGAGCAGTTCTTC
v_call: TRBV5-1; j_call: TRBJ2-1; d_call: TRBD1; clone_size: few; cdr3_aa: CASSAEQGPLGNEQFF; cdr3_nt: TGCGCCAGCAGCGCGGAACAGGGGCCTTTAGGCAATGAGCAGTTCTTC
v_call: TRBV28; j_call: TRBJ1-5; d_call: -; clone_size: -; cdr3_aa: CASSLAGDAAQPQHF; cdr3_nt: TGTGCCAGCAGTTTAGCAGGGGATGCGGCTCAGCCCCAGCATTTT
v_call: TRBV20-1; j_call: TRBJ2-2; d_call: -; clone_size: -; cdr3_aa: CSARAFRGVGELFF; cdr3_nt: TGCAGTGCTAGGGCTTTCAGGGGAGTCGGGGAGCTGTTTTTT
v_call: TRBV15; j_call: TRBJ2-2; d_call: -; clone_size: many; cdr3_aa: CATSSSENTGELFF; cdr3_nt: TGTGCCACCAGCAGTAGTGAGAACACCGGGGAGCTGTTTTTT
v_call: TRBV5-1; j_call: TRBJ2-1; d_call: -; clone_size: -; cdr3_aa: CASGDTGATPYNEQFF; cdr3_nt: TGCGCCAGCGGCGATACCGGGGCAACGCCCTACAATGAGCAGTTCTTC